This T cell receptor beta chain was sequenced in a study of OX40 agonist ivuxolimab in advanced cancers. Looking at the study overall: Age averaged approximately 60 years (range about 20 to 80), and roughly 80% were male. General study findings and limits: Researchers did not establish what antigens the expanded peripheral T cells target. Both blood CD4+ and CD8+ T cells showed clonal growth by week 6 at 0.1 to 3.0 mg/kg.

In regard to this clone: Its antigen remains unidentified.

Only in-frame clones appear in the TCRdb table, and some are missing; sequencing was by immunoSEQ multiplex PCR. The sample gives 60,000 to 75,000 clones, 84% of which show up once; about 8% is in the top ten. This CDR3 contains 11 residues. Deletions cut 4 bases from V and 9 bases from J, with 7 bases between. From germline, CDR1 is SNHLY and CDR2 FYNNEI. The TCR originated in an adult with an advanced solid tumor such as melanoma, head and neck, liver or kidney cancer. The sequenced sample was CD4+ or CD8+ T cells sorted from blood, obtained in a trial of the OX40 agonist ivuxolimab. The V and J genes are TRBV2 and TRBJ2-1; D is perhaps TRBD2 (5 bases). The CDR3 DNA sequence: TGTGCCAGCAGTGGCGGGCTTGAGCAGTTCTTC. It specifies CASSGGLEQFF.